The 28 T cell receptor beta chains given below trace back to one sample, sequenced in a study of blood T cell repertoires in COVID-19. TCRdb keeps only in-frame clones here, not all; method: immunoSEQ multiplex PCR. The sample records fewer than 250,000 clones, approximately 80% being singletons. The sample taken for sequencing was peripheral blood. These receptor sequences come from a woman between 45 and 65 years old with acute or convalescent COVID-19.

DNA of the CDR3: TGTGCCAGCAGCACCCCAGCGGGCGTATCCTACGAGCAGTACTTC. Translation: CASSTPAGVSYEQYF. The V call is TRBV28, the J call TRBJ2-7; the D gene is possibly TRBD2 (6 bases). Per germline, CDR1 MDHEN and CDR2 SYDVKM. V dropped 6 bases and J dropped 1 base, with 16 bases sitting between them. CDR3 length: 15 amino acids.

This sequence joins TRBV7-2 and TRBJ2-7; 11 bases agree with TRBD2. V shed 8 bases and J 4 bases; nucleotides not matched to a gene: 7. Germline CDR1 SGHTA, CDR2 FQGNSA. The CDR3 contains 14 residues. CDR3 nucleotide sequence: TGTGCCAGCCAATATAGCGGGGGGGCGTACGAGCAGTACTTC. Protein sequence: CASQYSGGAYEQYF.

V and J are TRBV4-2 and TRBJ1-6; a possible D gene is TRBD1 (5 bases). CDR3 length: 15 residues. V was cut by 1 base and J by 4 bases, with 8 bases left in between. The germline CDR1 and CDR2 sequences are LGHNA and YNFKEQ. Here the CDR3 reads CASSQVDSYNSPLHF. The CDR3 DNA sequence: TGTGCCAGCAGCCAAGTCGACAGTTATAATTCACCCCTCCACTTT.

The genes are TRBV20-1 and TRBJ2-7; no clear D. V lost 3 bases and J lost 5, with 11 bases in between. The CDR3 has 12 amino acids. Germline CDR1 reads DFQATT; CDR2 reads SNEGSKA (reference sequence). DNA of the CDR3: TGCAGTGCTAGTACGGTACTCCACGAGCAGTACTTC. Its translation is CSASTVLHEQYF.

This clone was counted once. The rearrangement links TRBV28 to TRBJ2-3, with 8 nucleotides matching TRBD2. V was clipped by 5 bases and J by 3 bases; unmatched bases: 7. Germline CDR1 is MDHEN and CDR2 is SYDVKM. The CDR3 has 15 residues. CDR3 sequence reads: CASSPGLAATDTQYF. The CDR3 DNA is TGTGCCAGCAGTCCCGGACTAGCAGCAACAGATACGCAGTATTTT.

The chain is built from TRBV10-3 and TRBJ2-2; 9 bases agree with TRBD1. This CDR3 contains 14 residues. The V and J ends lost 4 bases and 10 bases, in that order; junction bases with no gene match: 7. Germline CDR1 is ENHRY and CDR2 is SYGVKD. The CDR3 reads CAISVRTGEAELFF. In DNA form, the CDR3 reads TGTGCCATCAGTGTACGGACAGGGGAGGCGGAGCTGTTTTTT.

The J gene is TRBJ1-5, the V gene TRBV6-5, with D possibly being TRBD1 (5 bases). Germline V gene lookup returns CDR1 MNHEY and CDR2 SVGAGI. The CDR3 length is 12 residues. Deletions cut 6 bases from V and 8 bases from J, with 11 bases between. The CDR3 DNA reads as TGTGCCAGCAGGGACGTAGGGGAGCCCCAGCATTTT. This encodes CASRDVGEPQHF.

The chain links TRBV7-2 to TRBJ2-7, with D tentatively TRBD2 (6 bases). The CDR3 has 12 residues. V was clipped by 5 bases and J by 6 bases, with 11 bases between them. Germline lookup yields CDR1 SGHTA and CDR2 FQGNSA. The DNA of the CDR3 is TGTGCCAGCAGCCATATAGCGGTCGAGCAGTACTTC. This codes for CASSHIAVEQYF.

This rearrangement joins TRBV6-5 to TRBJ1-1; no clear D. V lost 0 bases and J 9 bases, leaving 8 bases between the germline ends. The CDR3 has 12 residues. Germline V lookup: CDR1 MNHEY, CDR2 SVGAGI. CDR3 DNA: TGTGCCAGCAGTTACTCTGGAGGGAAAGCTTTCTTT. It specifies CASSYSGGKAFF.

The rearrangement joins TRBV28 to TRBJ1-2, with D tentatively TRBD1 (5 bases). CDR1 MDHEN and CDR2 SYDVKM come from the germline V gene. The germline V and J ends were trimmed by 8 bases and 5 bases, with 18 bases remaining between them. The CDR3 contains 14 residues. This CDR3 is CASLTRESAYGYTF. The CDR3 nucleotides read TGTGCCAGCCTAACCAGGGAATCCGCTTATGGCTACACCTTC.

V gene TRBV5-1 combines with J gene TRBJ2-2, with D perhaps TRBD1 (5 bases). Looked up from germline, CDR1 is SGHRS and CDR2 is YFSETQ. The CDR3 loop spans 12 amino acids. Trimming left V 6 bases short and J 7 bases short, with 10 bases between. This chain's CDR3 is CASNLGDGELFF. As DNA, the CDR3 is TGCGCCAGCAACTTAGGGGACGGGGAGCTGTTTTTT.

This clone has a single count. This chain joins TRBV28 and TRBJ1-3; 10 bases are a match to TRBD1. The ends lost 10 bases at V and 4 bases at J; junction bases unmatched: 4. The CDR3 is 13 amino acids. Germline values: CDR1 MDHEN, CDR2 SYDVKM. CDR3 residues: CATDRGRGNTIYF. Here the CDR3 DNA reads TGTGCCACCGACAGGGGGCGCGGAAACACCATATATTTT.

V is TRBV10-3 and J is TRBJ2-7; D might be TRBD1 (5 bases). CDR3 length: 11 residues. Germline-derived CDR1 and CDR2 are ENHRY and SYGVKD. V lost 6 bases, J lost 3 bases, and 6 bases lay in between. CDR3 nucleotides: TGTGCCATCAGGGACAACTACGAGCAGTACTTC. Amino acid sequence: CAIRDNYEQYF.

This chain links TRBV2 with TRBJ2-7; TRBD2 is a possible D gene (6 bases). The CDR3 runs 13 residues. V shed 7 bases and J shed 5 bases, with 15 bases lying between them. Germline V gives CDR1 SNHLY, CDR2 FYNNEI. This chain's CDR3 is CASTGSRGNEQYF. CDR3 sequence (DNA): TGTGCCAGCACGGGTAGCCGGGGGAACGAGCAGTACTTC.

The chain is built from TRBV11-2 and TRBJ2-1, with 9 bases that match TRBD1. The CDR3 sequence is 15 residues long. The germline CDR1 and CDR2 sequences are SGHAT and FQNNGV. V shed 3 bases, J shed 7 bases, and the junction held 7 bases outside the gene matches. The CDR3 DNA reads as TGTGCCAGCAGCTTCCCGGGGACAGGGTTAAATGAGCAGTTCTTC. Translation: CASSFPGTGLNEQFF. The full variable domain, rest sourced from reference TRBV11-2 and TRBJ2-1, is EAGVAQSPRYKIIEKRQSVAFWCNPISGHATLYWYQQILGQGPKLLIQFQNNGVVDDSQLPKDRFSAERLKGVDSTLKIQPAKLEDSAVYLCASSFPGTGLNEQFFGPGTRLTVL.

This clone occurred once. The chain has TRBV3-1 (or the pseudogene TRBV3-2) and TRBJ2-1; 12 bases line up with TRBD1. The CDR3 loop spans 13 amino acids. Trimming at V came to 3 bases and at J to 11 bases, leaving 2 bases not matched to a gene. CDR1 is LGHDT, CDR2 YNNKEL, per germline (reference sequence). In nucleotides, the CDR3 is TGTGCCAGCAGCCAGGGACAGGGGGCAAAGCAGTTCTTC. Its translation: CASSQGQGAKQFF.

The rearrangement links TRBV19 to TRBJ2-7; 9 nucleotides line up with TRBD2. CDR1 and CDR2 from the germline V gene are LNHDA and SQIVND (reference sequence). The CDR3 sequence is 13 residues long. J gave up 2 bases and V 7 bases, and 3 bases lay outside the gene matches. CDR3 sequence: CASIVAGAYEQYF. CDR3 nucleotide sequence: TGTGCCAGTATAGTAGCGGGGGCCTACGAGCAGTACTTC.

The gene calls are TRBV15 and TRBJ2-7; the match to TRBD1 covers 7 bases. Germline V gives CDR1 LNHNV, CDR2 YYDKDF (reference sequence). Germline trimming cut 0 bases from V and 4 bases from J; bases unmatched to any gene: 6. The CDR3 extends over 15 amino acids. The DNA of the CDR3 is TGTGCCACCAGCAGAGATAAAGGGGGCGGGTACGAGCAGTACTTC. Translation: CATSRDKGGGYEQYF.

The CDR3 nucleotides are TGTGCCAGCAGCTTTACAGGGAAAGGATCACCCCTCCACTTT. Encoded protein: CASSFTGKGSPLHF. This chain connects TRBV7-3 to TRBJ1-6; D might be TRBD1 (6 bases). CDR3 length: 14 residues. Trimming removed 3 bases from V and 10 bases from J, with 13 bases in between. Looked up from germline, CDR1 is SGHTA and CDR2 is FQGTGA.

CDR3: CASSHRQSQETQYF. CDR3 in DNA: TGTGCCAGCAGTCACCGACAGAGCCAAGAGACCCAGTACTTC. The rearrangement joins TRBV28 to TRBJ2-5; D might be TRBD1 (5 bases). V lost 5 bases, J lost 1 base, and 11 bases lay in between. This CDR3 region has 14 residues. CDR1 and CDR2 from the germline V gene are MDHEN and SYDVKM.

Note on this clone: The junction does not match germline at one end; this may be a read error. The CDR3 nucleotides are TGTGCCTGGAGTTATGGCGGCGGTGATATTTTT. Protein product: CAWSYGGGDIF. The chain recombines TRBV30 with TRBJ1-4; D is ambiguous. The germline gives CDR1 GTSNPN, CDR2 SVGIG (reference sequence). The CDR3 is 11 residues long.

The DNA for the CDR3 is TGTGCCAGCCACAGTTCACCCGGGGGGAGGGATGGCTACACCTTC. Translating gives CASHSSPGGRDGYTF. This rearrangement joins TRBV2 to TRBJ1-2; perhaps TRBD1 as D (5 bases). Between the trimmed V and J ends, which lost 8 bases and 6 bases, there was a span of 22 bases. Germline CDR1 is SNHLY and CDR2 is FYNNEI. The CDR3 totals 15 residues. Using reference TRBV2 and TRBJ1-2 for the parts outside the CDR3, the full variable domain is EPEVTQTPSHQVTQMGQEVILRCVPISNHLYFYWYRQILGQKVEFLVSFYNNEISEKSEIFDDQFSVERPDGSNFTLKIRSTKLEDSAMYFCASHSSPGGRDGYTFGSGTRLTVV.

The rearrangement links TRBV3-1 (or the pseudogene TRBV3-2) to TRBJ1-6; D remains unclear. V lost 8 bases, J lost 0 bases, and 14 bases lay in between. Germline CDR1 reads LGHDT; CDR2 reads YNNKEL (reference sequence). The CDR3 covers 16 residues. CDR3: CASSWAGSSYNSPLHF. CDR3 nucleotides: TGTGCCAGCTCCTGGGCGGGGAGCTCCTATAATTCACCCCTCCACTTT.

This clone came up a few times. The genes are TRBV7-2 and TRBJ1-3; no clear D gene. The germline V gene has CDR1 SGHTA and CDR2 FQGNSA. The V gene lost 1 base and the J gene lost 0 bases, with 7 bases spanning the gap. CDR3 length equals 15 residues. In DNA form, the CDR3 reads TGTGCCAGCAGCTTAGGCGGGGACTCTGGAAACACCATATATTTT. As protein: CASSLGGDSGNTIYF.

This sequence joins TRBV7-9 and TRBJ2-7, with D unclear. CDR1 is SEHNR and CDR2 is FQNEAQ in the germline V gene (reference sequence). V was cut by 3 bases and J by 2 bases, with 8 bases left in between. The CDR3 loop spans 13 amino acids. CDR3 nucleotide sequence: TGTGCCAGCAGCTTGTCCTACGCCTACGAGCAGTACTTC. Protein: CASSLSYAYEQYF. Drawing the rest from reference TRBV7-9 and TRBJ2-7, the complete variable domain is DTGVSQNPRHKITKRGQNVTFRCDPISEHNRLYWYRQTLGQGPEFLTYFQNEAQLEKSRLLSDRFSAERPKGSFSTLEIQRTEQGDSAMYLCASSLSYAYEQYFGPGTRLTVT.

The chain recombines TRBV11-2 with TRBJ2-7, with a tentative D call TRBD2 (5 bases). CDR3 length: 15 residues. Trimming took off 0 bases at V and 2 bases at J, with 11 bases between the two ends. Germline V lookup: CDR1 SGHAT, CDR2 FQNNGV. The CDR3 region is CASSLDGGYPYEQYF. In DNA, the CDR3 is TGTGCCAGCAGCTTAGACGGCGGGTATCCCTACGAGCAGTACTTC.

The chain uses TRBV6-2 or TRBV6-3 and TRBJ2-7; tentative D call: TRBD2 (5 bases). The CDR3 runs to 17 residues. The germline gives CDR1 MNHEY, CDR2 SVGEGT. Trimming removed 0 bases at V and 0 bases at J, with 15 bases between. CDR3 sequence reads: CASSYSISRVSSYEQYF. CDR3 nucleotide sequence: TGTGCCAGCAGTTACTCGATATCGCGGGTAAGCTCCTACGAGCAGTACTTC.

This clone was detected only a few times. V usage is TRBV7-3 and J usage is TRBJ2-2; tentative D call: TRBD1 (6 bases). Germline lookup yields CDR1 SGHTA and CDR2 FQGTGA. The CDR3 is made up of 16 amino acids. V shed 0 bases and J shed 4 bases, with 12 bases lying between them. In DNA form, the CDR3 reads TGTGCCAGCAGCTTAACAGGGGGTAGGAGCACCGGGGAGCTGTTTTTT. As protein: CASSLTGGRSTGELFF.